This is a list of T cell receptor beta chains from one sample in a study of cytomegalovirus exposure and HLA in healthy donors. Clones were read by immunoSEQ multiplex PCR, and TCRdb kept only the in-frame ones, dropping some. Among 150,000 to 200,000 clones listed, 70% to 90% were seen once. Material for sequencing was PBMCs. The receptor source for this set is a man between 18 and 35 years old in good health and CMV-seropositive. Each CDR3 is given with its conserved first and last residue. The D gene is left open where the match is weak. The size entry is marked missing in some rows and otherwise reads once, few, many or a size class.

>TRBD2|TRBJ2-7|once|TRBV5-1
CASSPDGGRYEQYF
TGCGCCAGCAGCCCCGACGGGGGGAGGTACGAGCAGTACTTC
>NA|TRBJ2-5|NA|TRBV7-3
CASSLGGYLQETQYF
TGTGCCAGCAGCTTAGGAGGCTACCTACAAGAGACCCAGTACTTC
>TRBD1|TRBJ2-2|NA|TRBV19
CASRGTGEGTGELFF
TGTGCCAGTCGCGGGACAGGGGAGGGCACCGGGGAGCTGTTTTTT
>TRBD2|TRBJ2-5|NA|TRBV7-2
CASSLVRGAGGETQYF
TGTGCCAGCAGCTTAGTGCGGGGGGCCGGGGGGGAGACCCAGTACTTC
>TRBD1|TRBJ2-2|NA|TRBV29-1
CSGGQGSGELFF
TGCAGCGGGGGACAGGGTAGCGGGGAGCTGTTTTTT
>TRBD1|TRBJ2-5|NA|TRBV4-3
CASSRDRGRVETQYF
TGCGCCAGCAGCCGGGACAGGGGGCGGGTAGAGACCCAGTACTTC
>NA|TRBJ2-5|NA|TRBV5-4
CASSLWGGPQETQYF
TGTGCCAGCAGCTTGTGGGGGGGGCCCCAAGAGACCCAGTACTTC
>NA|TRBJ2-5|NA|TRBV4-1
CASSLGPLETQYF
TGCGCCAGCAGCTTGGGCCCGTTAGAGACCCAGTACTTC
>TRBD1|TRBJ2-7|NA|TRBV7-9
CASTQGVYEQYF
TGTGCCAGCACCCAGGGGGTCTACGAGCAGTACTTC
>NA|TRBJ2-2|once|TRBV4-2
CASSQGAGDPGELFF
TGTGCCAGCAGCCAAGGGGCAGGGGACCCCGGGGAGCTGTTTTTT
>NA|TRBJ2-3|NA|TRBV9
CASSALSVAGTDTQYF
TGTGCCAGCAGCGCCCTTAGCGTAGCAGGCACAGATACGCAGTATTTT
>NA|TRBJ2-5|NA|TRBV29-1
CSAVAGETQYF
TGCAGCGCCGTTGCAGGAGAGACCCAGTACTTC
>NA|TRBJ2-7|few|TRBV4-2
CASSQAASDSPSSYEQYF
TGTGCCAGCAGCCAAGCCGCGTCGGACAGTCCCAGCTCCTACGAGCAGTACTTC
>NA|TRBJ2-5|NA|TRBV5-4
CASRSQGSSLETQYF
TGTGCCAGCAGGTCACAGGGATCGAGCTTGGAGACCCAGTACTTC
>NA|TRBJ2-7|NA|TRBV7-2
CASSPQTLWLEQYF
TGTGCCAGCAGCCCACAGACCCTTTGGCTAGAGCAGTACTTC
>NA|TRBJ1-1|NA|TRBV6-4
CASARVPNTEAFF
TGTGCCAGCGCAAGAGTGCCGAACACTGAAGCTTTCTTT
>TRBD2|TRBJ2-1|NA|TRBV18
CASSSISGGGPYNEQFF
TGTGCCAGCTCCTCTATCAGCGGGGGGGGGCCCTACAATGAGCAGTTCTTC
>TRBD1|TRBJ2-7|NA|TRBV6-1
CASSDRDRGREQYF
TGTGCCAGCAGTGATCGGGACAGGGGTAGGGAGCAGTACTTC
>NA|TRBJ1-1|NA|TRBV4-3
CASSQGGRGTEAFF
TGCGCCAGCAGCCAAGGAGGACGGGGCACTGAAGCTTTCTTT
>NA|TRBJ1-6|NA|TRBV6-4
CASSPGTEINSPLHF
TGTGCCAGCAGTCCCGGGACTGAGATTAATTCACCCCTCCACTTT
>NA|TRBJ2-1|NA|TRBV4-3
CASSQVVPTESSYNEQFF
TGCGCCAGCAGCCAAGTGGTGCCGACAGAGAGCTCCTACAATGAGCAGTTCTTC
>NA|TRBJ1-6|NA|TRBV6-1
CASSPGVRVRSPLHF
TGTGCCAGCAGTCCTGGTGTGCGTGTGCGATCACCCCTCCACTTT
>NA|TRBJ2-7|NA|TRBV18
CASSRVGTQPSYEQYF
TGTGCCAGCTCCCGCGTCGGGACTCAGCCCTCCTACGAGCAGTACTTC
>TRBD2|TRBJ2-7|NA|TRBV9
CASSGQRGDSYEQYF
TGTGCCAGCAGCGGCCAGCGGGGGGACTCCTACGAGCAGTACTTC
>TRBD2|TRBJ2-3|NA|TRBV7-2
CASSLETSGIPSDTQYF
TGTGCCAGCAGCTTAGAGACTAGCGGGATCCCTTCGGATACGCAGTATTTT
>NA|TRBJ2-5|few|TRBV18
CASSPTGYQETQYF
TGTGCCAGCTCACCAACAGGGTACCAAGAGACCCAGTACTTC
>NA|TRBJ2-3|NA|TRBV7-8
CASSLVSGVRGTDTQYF
TGTGCCAGCAGCTTAGTCTCGGGGGTACGGGGCACAGATACGCAGTATTTT
>TRBD1|TRBJ2-5|NA|TRBV29-1
CSVLRTGMVGETQYF
TGCAGCGTACTGAGGACAGGAATGGTTGGGGAGACCCAGTACTTC
>NA|TRBJ2-7|NA|TRBV5-5
CASSSDGVEQYF
TGTGCCAGCAGCTCGGACGGGGTAGAGCAGTACTTC
>NA|TRBJ1-5|NA|TRBV6-6
CASSPTLYQPQHF
TGTGCCAGCAGCCCCACTCTCTATCAGCCCCAGCATTTT
>NA|TRBJ2-6|NA|TRBV23-1
CASSHRDLSSGANVLTF
TGCGCCAGCAGCCACAGGGACCTCAGCTCTGGGGCCAACGTCCTGACTTTC
>NA|TRBJ1-4|few|TRBV6-5
CASSIFATNEKLFF
TGTGCCAGCAGTATATTTGCAACTAATGAAAAACTGTTTTTT
>NA|TRBJ2-7|NA|TRBV9
CASSVDGGTYEQYF
TGTGCCAGCAGCGTAGATGGCGGGACCTACGAGCAGTACTTC
>NA|TRBJ2-1|NA|TRBV19
CASRQAFYNEQFF
TGTGCCAGTAGACAGGCCTTCTACAATGAGCAGTTCTTC
>TRBD1|TRBJ1-2|NA|TRBV28
CASSLTSRQGHYGYTF
TGTGCCAGCAGTTTAACCTCGCGACAGGGGCACTATGGCTACACCTTC
>NA|TRBJ2-5|NA|TRBV6-4
CASSPNGGGEAETQYF
TGTGCCAGCAGTCCGAATGGGGGCGGAGAGGCGGAGACCCAGTACTTC
>NA|TRBJ1-3|NA|TRBV5-1
CASSSTGGLDTIYF
TGCGCCAGCAGCTCAACTGGGGGGTTGGACACCATATATTTT
>TRBD1|TRBJ1-4|NA|TRBV5-4
CASSAGTGGIEKLFF
TGTGCCAGCAGCGCCGGGACAGGAGGTATTGAAAAACTGTTTTTT
>TRBD2|TRBJ2-2|NA|TRBV6-1
CASSLAGGGTGELFF
TGTGCCAGCAGTCTAGCGGGGGGCGGCACCGGGGAGCTGTTTTTT
>NA|TRBJ1-4|once|TRBV18
CASSPRGGNEKLFF
TGTGCCAGCTCACCCCGGGGGGGTAATGAAAAACTGTTTTTT
>TRBD1|TRBJ1-5|NA|TRBV7-2
CASSKIGGQGASQPQHF
TGTGCCAGCAGCAAAATCGGGGGCCAGGGGGCGTCTCAGCCCCAGCATTTT
>NA|TRBJ1-4|NA|TRBV21-1
CASPGGPCEKLFF
TGTGCCAGCCCGGGGGGGCCGTGCGAAAAACTGTTTTTT
>NA|TRBJ1-3|NA|TRBV4-1
CASSQSLSGNTIYF
TGCGCCAGCAGCCAATCCTTATCTGGAAACACCATATATTTT
>NA|TRBJ1-2|NA|TRBV29-1
CSVAVDGDYGYTF
TGCAGCGTTGCAGTCGATGGTGACTATGGCTACACCTTC
>TRBD1|TRBJ1-2|NA|TRBV6-1
CASSKAGTAINYGYTF
TGTGCCAGCAGTAAAGCCGGGACAGCCATCAACTATGGCTACACCTTC
>NA|TRBJ2-1|few|TRBV4-1
CASSQGVADLYNEQFF
TGCGCCAGCAGCCAAGGGGTAGCAGACCTCTACAATGAGCAGTTCTTC
>TRBD2|TRBJ2-2|NA|TRBV5-1
CASTTGLAGAGELFF
TGCGCCAGCACAACCGGACTAGCGGGGGCCGGGGAGCTGTTTTTT
>NA|TRBJ2-2|NA|TRBV6-1
CASSEWLDRYTGELFF
TGTGCCAGCAGTGAATGGTTGGACAGATACACCGGGGAGCTGTTTTTT
>NA|TRBJ2-3|NA|TRBV4-2
CASSQDRGAGTDTQYF
TGTGCCAGCAGCCAAGATCGGGGGGCCGGCACAGATACGCAGTATTTT
>TRBD1|TRBJ2-3|NA|TRBV19
CASSAGQGMQYF
TGTGCCAGTAGTGCGGGACAGGGAATGCAGTATTTT
>NA|TRBJ2-1|NA|TRBV13
CASSIPGGGEQFF
TGTGCCAGCAGCATCCCAGGGGGAGGAGAGCAGTTCTTC
>TRBD1|TRBJ1-1|NA|TRBV11-3
CASSFTGGASEAFF
TGTGCCAGCAGCTTCACAGGGGGCGCATCTGAAGCTTTCTTT
>NA|TRBJ1-1|NA|TRBV11-2
CASSLGPGTSTEAFF
TGTGCCAGCAGCTTAGGGCCGGGGACTAGCACTGAAGCTTTCTTT
>NA|TRBJ1-1|once|TRBV5-1
CASSLNTNTEAFF
TGCGCCAGCAGCTTGAACACGAACACTGAAGCTTTCTTT